This T cell receptor (beta chain) was sequenced during a study of STAT5B mutations in CD4+ large granular lymphocyte leukemia. Looked up from germline, CDR1 is SGHNT and CDR2 is YYREEE (reference sequence). The CDR3 loop spans 15 amino acids. Trimming took off 2 bases at V and 6 bases at J, with 14 bases between the two ends. The assay was run at survey level. Per the original methods: Lowest detectable productive clonotype frequency was 2.59 x 10-5. Only in-frame clones appear in the TCRdb table, and some are missing; sequencing was by immunoSEQ multiplex PCR. V, J and clone size derive from that table, while D and trimming were established from the DNA sequence. Altogether 30,000 or so clones are present, 85% to 90% being singletons, with the ten largest covering 0.41%.

The V call is TRBV5-4, the J call TRBJ2-2; D call uncertain. The sample comprised CD4+ T cells from blood buffy coats. This clonotype originated in a human donor in good health. CDR3 DNA: TGTGCCAGCAGCTTTTTTCTGCGAACAGCCGGGGAGCTGTTTTTT. Amino acids: CASSFFLRTAGELFF. Combining the CDR3 with reference TRBV5-4 and TRBJ2-2 gives the whole variable domain ETGVTQSPTHLIKTRGQQVTLRCSSQSGHNTVSWYQQALGQGPQFIFQYYREEENGRGNFPPRFSGLQFPNYSSELNVNALELDDSALYLCASSFFLRTAGELFFGEGSRLTVL.